This T cell receptor beta chain was sequenced for a study of T cell repertoires in cytomegalovirus infection. Study overall: It was the public TCR beta signatures that indicated both CMV infection and matching HLA type.

Whole-study findings and limits: Across the ex vivo response, the dominant clonotypes were HLA-C-restricted CMV-specific TCR beta clonotypes.

CDR1 KGHSH and CDR2 LQKENI come from the germline V gene. V lost 2 bases to trimming and J lost 5 bases, with 10 bases between them. This CDR3 is 14 amino acids long. One entry per CDR3 protein, called by TCRdb with MiXCR from the reads. The sample has more than 150,000 distinct CDR3 sequences, about 21% seen once. Remarks on this clonotype: What it binds is not known.

The V and J genes are TRBV18 and TRBJ1-5; D unresolved. The origin of this receptor is a human donor in good health (CMV status not recorded). Some clones in this sample may be carry-over from other donors' samples. Sequencing used PBMCs. CDR3 sequence: CASSPGIKDQPQHF. The DNA for the CDR3 is TGTGCCAGCTCACCAGGTATTAAAGATCAGCCCCAGCATTTT.